This T cell receptor beta chain originates from a study of STAT5B mutations in CD4+ large granular lymphocyte leukemia. CDR1 ENHRY and CDR2 SYGVKD come from the germline V gene. This CDR3 region has 16 residues. V dropped 3 bases and J dropped 0; count of bases not matched to a gene: 5. Repertoires were generated with immunoSEQ multiplex PCR, while TCRdb's copy carries only in-frame clones and drops some. The data contain approximately 35,000 clones, more than 65% of them singletons. Sequencing input: CD4+ T cells from blood buffy coats. The clonotype comes from a human donor in good health. This chain joins TRBV10-3 and TRBJ1-3; TRBD1 agrees at 7 bases. The CDR3 DNA sequence: TGTGCCATCAGTGACAGGGGGACGGGCTCTGGAAACACCATATATTTT. It translates to CAISDRGTGSGNTIYF.